These 9 T cell receptor beta chains share one sample of origin, sequenced in a study of TIL therapy for anti-PD-1-resistant metastatic lung cancer listed by TCRdb under 2021. Using bias-controlled multiplex PCR with the immunoSEQ v3 hsTCRB kit, the TCR beta CDR3 regions were amplified from genomic DNA. The immuneACCESS repertoire file appears here via TCRdb, limited to in-frame rearrangements. These files lack a portion of the clones; in checked studies, under half of the deficit traces to unresolved V genes, and the cause of the others is not known. The sample records about 50,000 clones, about two thirds of which are singletons. The biggest ten clones account for roughly 6% of the sample. The meaning of the sample's time point label: pre-treatment sample, taken before nivolumab and TIL therapy. The baseline tumor samples were excised metastases, mostly pleural nodules or supraclavicular lymph nodes, taken from the same resection that was used to grow TIL.

Here the sequenced sample was tumor tissue, taken at baseline. These receptors came from a person aged 25 to 85 with non-small cell lung cancer.

With regard to this clone: Other nucleotide sequences from this sample produce the same CDR3. The chain uses TRBV5-1 and TRBJ2-3, with D possibly being TRBD2 (7 bases). Germline assignment: CDR1 SGHRS and CDR2 YFSETQ. CDR3 length: 14 residues. V lost 2 bases and J 1 base, leaving 8 bases between the germline ends. The CDR3 spells CASSLGGGTDTQYF. In nucleotides, the CDR3 is TGCGCCAGCAGCTTAGGGGGGGGCACAGATACGCAGTATTTT.

This chain joins TRBV5-1 and TRBJ2-1; 8 bases match TRBD1. Germline CDR1 and CDR2: SGHRS and YFSETQ. This CDR3 is 14 amino acids long. The junction had 6 bases not matched to a gene; V was cut back by 3 bases and J by 7 bases. The CDR3 reads CASSWENRGNEQFF. The CDR3 DNA follows: TGCGCCAGCAGCTGGGAGAACAGGGGGAATGAGCAGTTCTTC.

The chain is built from TRBV6-5 and TRBJ1-2; 7 bases are a match to TRBD1. Germline-derived CDR1 and CDR2 are MNHEY and SVGAGI. This CDR3 region has 15 residues. V was pared by 5 bases and J by 0 bases, with 6 bases of the junction left unmatched. CDR3 sequence: CASSRQGGPNYGYTF. In DNA form, the CDR3 reads TGTGCCAGCAGTCGCCAGGGGGGCCCTAACTATGGCTACACCTTC.

This clone was counted a few times. This sequence joins TRBV5-1 and TRBJ2-1, with 7 bases identical to TRBD2. The V gene's germline CDR1 is SGHRS and CDR2 YFSETQ. V lost 7 bases, J lost 6 bases, and 7 bases stayed unmatched. The CDR3 contains 13 residues. In nucleotides, the CDR3 is TGCGCCAGCCTGAGCGGGGATCTCAATGAGCAGTTCTTC. Translation gives CASLSGDLNEQFF.

V and J are TRBV5-6 and TRBJ2-7, with 9 bases fitting TRBD1. This CDR3 contains 16 residues. J lost 4 bases, V lost 4 bases, and 12 bases had no gene match. Per the germline V gene, CDR1 is SGHDT and CDR2 is YYEEEE. The CDR3 coding sequence is TGTGCCAGCAGCATCACAGGGGGCCAGAGGATTTACGAGCAGTACTTC. Its translation is CASSITGGQRIYEQYF.

The chain joins TRBV6-6 to TRBJ2-4, with 7 bases fitting TRBD1. V trimming: 8 bases; J trimming: 1 base; junction bases outside the gene matches: 8. This CDR3 region has 15 residues. Germline values: CDR1 MNHNY, CDR2 SVGAGI (reference sequence). Here the CDR3 reads CASHDRDFAKNIQYF. The CDR3 DNA reads as TGTGCCAGCCATGACAGGGATTTCGCCAAAAACATTCAGTACTTC.

This clone was counted once. The J gene is TRBJ1-1, the V gene TRBV30, with D uncertain. This CDR3 has 13 amino acids. Germline CDR1 reads GTSNPN; CDR2 reads SVGIG (reference sequence). V lost 4 bases and J lost 4, with 13 bases in between. The CDR3 sequence: CAWNRALGTEAFF. In DNA, the CDR3 is TGTGCCTGGAACCGGGCCCTGGGCACTGAAGCTTTCTTT.

This clone was counted once. This rearrangement joins TRBV19 to TRBJ2-7; D not certain. Trimming left V 6 bases short and J 0 bases short, with 12 bases between. This CDR3 comprises 14 residues. Germline values: CDR1 LNHDA, CDR2 SQIVND (reference sequence). The CDR3 is CASSFDGSSYEQYF. Here the CDR3 DNA reads TGTGCCAGTAGCTTCGACGGTTCCTCCTACGAGCAGTACTTC.

The CDR3 nucleotides are TGTGCCAGCAGCACGCGGGACAGCTCCTACGAGCAGTACTTC. It encodes CASSTRDSSYEQYF. V gene TRBV7-8 combines with J gene TRBJ2-7; TRBD1 might be the D (7 bases). CDR3 length equals 14 residues. Germline V CDR1 and CDR2: SGHVS, FQNEAQ. The ends were cut back, 5 bases at V and 0 bases at J, with 11 bases in the middle.